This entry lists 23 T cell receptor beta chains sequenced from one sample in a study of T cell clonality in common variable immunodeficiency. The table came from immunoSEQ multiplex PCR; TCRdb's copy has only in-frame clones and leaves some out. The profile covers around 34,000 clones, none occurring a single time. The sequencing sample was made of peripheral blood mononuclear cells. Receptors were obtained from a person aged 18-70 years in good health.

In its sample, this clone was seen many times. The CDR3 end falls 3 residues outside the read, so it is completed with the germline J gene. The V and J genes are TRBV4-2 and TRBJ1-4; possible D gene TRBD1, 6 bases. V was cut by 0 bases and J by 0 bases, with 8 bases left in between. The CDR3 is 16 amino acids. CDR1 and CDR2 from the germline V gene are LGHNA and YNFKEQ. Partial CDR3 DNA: TGTGCCAGCAGCCAAGATAGGACAGCAACTAATGAAAAA. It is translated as CASSQDRTATNEK. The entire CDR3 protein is CASSQDRTATNEKLFF.

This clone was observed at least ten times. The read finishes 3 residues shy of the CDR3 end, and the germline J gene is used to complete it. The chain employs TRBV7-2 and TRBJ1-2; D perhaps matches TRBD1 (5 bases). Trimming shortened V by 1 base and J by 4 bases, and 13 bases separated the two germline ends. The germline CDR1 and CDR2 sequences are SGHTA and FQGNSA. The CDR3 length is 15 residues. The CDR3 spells CASSLGGVTVYGYTF. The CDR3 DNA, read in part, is TGTGCCAGCAGCTTAGGGGGCGTAACAGTCTATGGC.

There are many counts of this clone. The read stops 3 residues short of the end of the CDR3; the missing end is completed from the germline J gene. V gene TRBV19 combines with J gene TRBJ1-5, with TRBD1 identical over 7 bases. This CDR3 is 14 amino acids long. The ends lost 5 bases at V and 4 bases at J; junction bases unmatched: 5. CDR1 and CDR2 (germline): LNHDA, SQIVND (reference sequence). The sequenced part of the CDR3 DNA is TGTGCCAGTAGTCGGCAGGGGGGAAATCAGCCC. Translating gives CASSRQGGNQP. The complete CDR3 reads CASSRQGGNQPQHF.

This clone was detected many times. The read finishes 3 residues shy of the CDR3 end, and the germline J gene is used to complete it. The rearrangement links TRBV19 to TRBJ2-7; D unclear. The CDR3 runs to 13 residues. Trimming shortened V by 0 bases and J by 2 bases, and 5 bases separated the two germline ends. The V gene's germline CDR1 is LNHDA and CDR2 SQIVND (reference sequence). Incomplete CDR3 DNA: TGTGCCAGTAGTATAGAACATCCCTACGAG. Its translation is CASSIEHPYE. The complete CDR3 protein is CASSIEHPYEQYF.

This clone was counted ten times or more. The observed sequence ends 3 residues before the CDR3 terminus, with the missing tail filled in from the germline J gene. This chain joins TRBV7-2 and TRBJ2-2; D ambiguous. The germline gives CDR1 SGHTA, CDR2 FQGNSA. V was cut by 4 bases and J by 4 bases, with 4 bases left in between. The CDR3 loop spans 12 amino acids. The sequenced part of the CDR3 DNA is TGTGCCAGCAGCTACAGCACCGGGGAG. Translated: CASSYSTGE. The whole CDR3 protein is CASSYSTGELFF.

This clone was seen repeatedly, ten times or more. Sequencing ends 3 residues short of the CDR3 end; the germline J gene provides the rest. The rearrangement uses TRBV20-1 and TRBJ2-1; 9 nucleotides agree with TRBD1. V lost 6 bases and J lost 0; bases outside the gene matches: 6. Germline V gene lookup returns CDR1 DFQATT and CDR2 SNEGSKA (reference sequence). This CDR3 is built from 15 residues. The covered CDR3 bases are TGCAGTGCCTCAGACAGGGGGTACTCCTACAATGAG. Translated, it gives CSASDRGYSYNE. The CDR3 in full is CSASDRGYSYNEQFF.

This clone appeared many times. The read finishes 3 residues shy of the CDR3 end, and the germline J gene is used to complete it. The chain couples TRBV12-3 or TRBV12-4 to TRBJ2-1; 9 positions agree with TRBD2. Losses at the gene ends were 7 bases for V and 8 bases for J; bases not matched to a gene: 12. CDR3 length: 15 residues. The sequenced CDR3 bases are TGTGCCAGCAACGTTCAGGCGGGAGGGCCGTATGAG. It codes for CASNVQAGGPYE. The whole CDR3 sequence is CASNVQAGGPYEQFF.

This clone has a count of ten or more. The covered CDR3 bases are TGCGCCAGCAGCCAAGGAGACAACTACGAG. This translates into CASSQGDNYE. The CDR3 in full is CASSQGDNYEQYF. This chain joins TRBV4-1 and TRBJ2-7; D ambiguous. The CDR3 extends 3 residues past the end of the read, so its final part is completed from the germline J gene. Germline V gene lookup returns CDR1 MGHRA and CDR2 YSYEKL. There are 13 residues in the CDR3. The V end lost 1 base, the J end lost 3 bases, and 7 bases lay between the germline ends.

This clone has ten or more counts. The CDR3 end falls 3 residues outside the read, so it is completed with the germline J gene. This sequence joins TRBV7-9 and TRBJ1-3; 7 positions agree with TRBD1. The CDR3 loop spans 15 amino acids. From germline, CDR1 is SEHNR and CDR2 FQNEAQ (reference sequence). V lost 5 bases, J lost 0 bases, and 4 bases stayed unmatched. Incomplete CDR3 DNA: TGTGCCAGCAGCCCACAGGGGTTCTCTGGAAACACC. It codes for CASSPQGFSGNT. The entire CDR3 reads CASSPQGFSGNTIYF.

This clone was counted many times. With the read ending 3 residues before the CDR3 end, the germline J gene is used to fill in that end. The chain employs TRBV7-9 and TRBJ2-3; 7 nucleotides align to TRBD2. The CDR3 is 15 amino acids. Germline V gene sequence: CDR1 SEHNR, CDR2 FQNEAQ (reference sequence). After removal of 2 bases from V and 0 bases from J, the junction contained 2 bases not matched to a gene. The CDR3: CASSLISGSTDTQYF. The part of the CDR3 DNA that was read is TGTGCCAGCAGCTTAATTAGCGGGAGCACAGATACG.

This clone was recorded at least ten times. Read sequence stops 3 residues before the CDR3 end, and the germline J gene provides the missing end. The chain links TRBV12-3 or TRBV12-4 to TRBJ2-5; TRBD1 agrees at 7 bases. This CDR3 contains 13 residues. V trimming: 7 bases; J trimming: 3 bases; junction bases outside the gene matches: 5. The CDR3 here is CASILGTEETQYF. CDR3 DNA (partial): TGTGCCAGCATCCTAGGGACAGAAGAGACC.

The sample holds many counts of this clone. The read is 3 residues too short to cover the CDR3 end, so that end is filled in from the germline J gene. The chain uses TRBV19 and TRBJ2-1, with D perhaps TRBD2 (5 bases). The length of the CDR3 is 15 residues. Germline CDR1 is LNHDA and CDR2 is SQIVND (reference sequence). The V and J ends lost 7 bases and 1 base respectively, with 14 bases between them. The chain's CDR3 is CASTPQEESYNEQFF. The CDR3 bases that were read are TGTGCCAGTACCCCGCAGGAGGAGTCCTACAATGAG.

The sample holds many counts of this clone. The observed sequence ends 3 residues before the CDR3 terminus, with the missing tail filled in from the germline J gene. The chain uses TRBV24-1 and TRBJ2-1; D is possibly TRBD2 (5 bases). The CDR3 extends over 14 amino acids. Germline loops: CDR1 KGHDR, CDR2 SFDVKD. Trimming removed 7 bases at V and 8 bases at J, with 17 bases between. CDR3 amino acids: CATRGGLSTDEQFF. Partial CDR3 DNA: TGTGCCACCAGAGGCGGGCTATCGACGGATGAG.

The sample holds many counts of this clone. The CDR3 sequence is CASSPPEGQETQYF. The CDR3 DNA, read in part, is TGTGCCAGCTCACCACCCGAGGGGCAGGAGACC. The genes are TRBV18 and TRBJ2-5, with D perhaps being TRBD1 or TRBD2 (5 bases each). The read terminates 3 residues ahead of where the CDR3 ends, so the germline J gene completes it. This CDR3 region has 14 residues. The V end lost 0 bases, the J end lost 5 bases, and 10 bases lay between the germline ends. The germline gives CDR1 KGHSH, CDR2 LQKENI.

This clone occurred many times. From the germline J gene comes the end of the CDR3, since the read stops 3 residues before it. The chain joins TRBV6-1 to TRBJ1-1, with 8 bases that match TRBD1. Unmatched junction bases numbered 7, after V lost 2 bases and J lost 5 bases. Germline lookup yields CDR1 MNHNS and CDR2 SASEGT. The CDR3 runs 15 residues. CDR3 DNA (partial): TGTGCCAGCAGTGAAAGTGGTACAGGGGGAACTGAA. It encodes CASSESGTGGTE. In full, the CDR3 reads CASSESGTGGTEAFF.

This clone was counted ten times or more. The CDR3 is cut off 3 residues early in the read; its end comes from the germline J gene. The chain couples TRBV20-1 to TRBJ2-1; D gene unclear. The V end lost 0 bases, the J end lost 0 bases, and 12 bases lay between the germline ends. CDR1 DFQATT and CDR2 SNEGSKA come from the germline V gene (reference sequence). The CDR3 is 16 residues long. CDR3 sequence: CSARDLRLSSYNEQFF. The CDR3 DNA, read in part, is TGCAGTGCTAGAGATCTTAGACTTAGCTCCTACAATGAG.

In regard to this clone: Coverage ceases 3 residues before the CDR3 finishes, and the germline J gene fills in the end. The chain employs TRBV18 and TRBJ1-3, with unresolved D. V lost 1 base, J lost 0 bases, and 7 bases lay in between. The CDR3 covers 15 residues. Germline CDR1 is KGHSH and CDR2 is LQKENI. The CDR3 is CASSPRGISGNTIYF. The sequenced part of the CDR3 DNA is TGTGCCAGCTCACCACGCGGTATCTCTGGAAACACC. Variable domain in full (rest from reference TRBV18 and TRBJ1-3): NAGVMQNPRHLVRRRGQEARLRCSPMKGHSHVYWYRQLPEEGLKFMVYLQKENIIDESGMPKERFSAEFPKEGPSILRIQQVVRGDSAAYFCASSPRGISGNTIYFGEGSWLTVV.

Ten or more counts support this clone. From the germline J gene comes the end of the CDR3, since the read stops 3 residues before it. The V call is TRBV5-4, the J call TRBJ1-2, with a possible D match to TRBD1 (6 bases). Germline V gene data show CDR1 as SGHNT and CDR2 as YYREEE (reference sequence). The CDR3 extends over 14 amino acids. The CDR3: CASSLAGGPRGYTF. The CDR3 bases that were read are TGTGCCAGCAGCTTGGCGGGGGGGCCGAGGGGC.

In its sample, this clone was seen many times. The sequenced part of the CDR3 DNA is TGCAGTGCTAGAGACAGGGATGTTGGCTGGACTGAA. Protein sequence: CSARDRDVGWTE. The CDR3 in full is CSARDRDVGWTEAFF. J is TRBJ1-1 and V is TRBV20-1; tentative D call: TRBD1 (5 bases). The missing CDR3 end, 3 residues past where the read stops, is filled in from the germline J gene. Deletions cut 0 bases from V and 5 bases from J, with 16 bases between. Germline loops: CDR1 DFQATT, CDR2 SNEGSKA (reference sequence). CDR3 length equals 15 residues.

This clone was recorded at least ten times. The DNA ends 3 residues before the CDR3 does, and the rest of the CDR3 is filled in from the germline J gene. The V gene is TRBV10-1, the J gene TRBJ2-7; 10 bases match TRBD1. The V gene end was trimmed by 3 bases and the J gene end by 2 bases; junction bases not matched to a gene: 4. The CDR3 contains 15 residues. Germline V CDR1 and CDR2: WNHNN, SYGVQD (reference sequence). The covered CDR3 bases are TGCGCCAGCAGTGAAGGGACAGGGGATACCTACGAG. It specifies CASSEGTGDTYE. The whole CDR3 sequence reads CASSEGTGDTYEQYF.

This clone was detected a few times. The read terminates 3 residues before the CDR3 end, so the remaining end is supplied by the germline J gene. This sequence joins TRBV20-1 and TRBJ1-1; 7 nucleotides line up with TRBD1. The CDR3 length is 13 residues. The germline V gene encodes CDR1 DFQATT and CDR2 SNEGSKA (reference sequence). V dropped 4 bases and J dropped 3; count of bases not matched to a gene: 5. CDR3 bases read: TGCAGTGCTACACAGGGGACCGACACTGAA. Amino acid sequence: CSATQGTDTE. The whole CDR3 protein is CSATQGTDTEAFF.

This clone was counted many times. CDR3 region: CASSYRELKDRGSNTEAFF. CDR3 DNA, as far as it was read: TGTGCCAGCAGCTACCGTGAACTCAAGGACAGGGGAAGTAACACTGAA. This chain links TRBV14 with TRBJ1-1, with 9 nucleotides matching TRBD1. The CDR3 is cut off 3 residues early in the read; its end comes from the germline J gene. After removal of 5 bases from V and 2 bases from J, the junction contained 18 bases not matched to a gene. Looked up from germline, CDR1 is SGHDN and CDR2 is FVKESK. The CDR3 consists of 19 residues.

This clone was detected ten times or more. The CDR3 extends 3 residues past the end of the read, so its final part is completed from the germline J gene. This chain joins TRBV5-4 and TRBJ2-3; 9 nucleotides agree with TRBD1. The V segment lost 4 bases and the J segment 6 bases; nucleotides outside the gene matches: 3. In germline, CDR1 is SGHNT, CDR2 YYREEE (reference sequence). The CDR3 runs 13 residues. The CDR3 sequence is CASSLGTGDTQYF. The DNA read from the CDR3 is TGTGCCAGCAGCCTAGGGACAGGGGATACG.